Shown below are 28 T cell receptor beta chains from a single sample sequenced in a study of blood T cell repertoires in COVID-19. The table came from immunoSEQ multiplex PCR; TCRdb's copy has only in-frame clones and leaves some out. The sample lists around 250,000 clones, approximately 85% seen once, with approximately 2.1% in the top ten. Sequences were obtained from PBMCs or T cells enriched from blood (not recorded which). Source of these receptors: a woman in her 50s who had recovered from COVID-19.

The rearrangement joins TRBV5-1 to TRBJ1-4, with 8 positions matching TRBD1. The CDR3 runs to 15 residues. Germline-derived CDR1 and CDR2 are SGHRS and YFSETQ. The ends lost 0 bases at V and 10 bases at J; junction bases unmatched: 8. CDR3 DNA: TGCGCCAGCAGCTTGGCCGGACAGGGAGAGGGAAAACTGTTTTTT. Encoded protein: CASSLAGQGEGKLFF. Full variable domain (missing parts from reference TRBV5-1 and TRBJ1-4): KAGVTQTPRYLIKTRGQQVTLSCSPISGHRSVSWYQQTPGQGLQFLFEYFSETQRNKGNFPGRFSGRQFSNSRSEMNVSTLELGDSALYLCASSLAGQGEGKLFFGSGTQLSVL.

The chain carries TRBV7-2 and TRBJ2-1; 8 nucleotides align to TRBD2. The CDR3 is 15 amino acids. The V and J ends lost 5 bases and 3 bases, in that order; junction bases with no gene match: 6. In germline, CDR1 is SGHTA, CDR2 FQGNSA. The CDR3, as DNA: TGTGCCAGCAGCAACCTAGCGGGTGTCTACAATGAGCAGTTCTTC. Amino acids: CASSNLAGVYNEQFF. The full variable domain, its missing parts supplied by reference TRBV7-2 and TRBJ2-1, is GAGVSQSPSNKVTEKGKDVELRCDPISGHTALYWYRQSLGQGLEFLIYFQGNSAPDKSGLPSDRFSAERTGGSVSTLTIQRTQQEDSAVYLCASSNLAGVYNEQFFGPGTRLTVL.

The rearrangement uses TRBV10-3 and TRBJ1-2; tentatively, D is TRBD1 (5 bases). V dropped 7 bases and J dropped 7 bases, with 16 bases sitting between them. Per germline, CDR1 ENHRY and CDR2 SYGVKD. The CDR3 has 13 residues. CDR3: CAIMAGSWFGYTF. The CDR3 DNA follows: TGTGCCATCATGGCAGGGTCATGGTTTGGCTACACCTTC.

This chain uses TRBV7-2 with TRBJ2-7; 9 bases are a match to TRBD2. V lost 0 bases, J lost 4 bases, and 4 bases stayed unmatched. The CDR3 loop spans 15 amino acids. Germline V lookup: CDR1 SGHTA, CDR2 FQGNSA. CDR3: CASSLAGTSSYEQYF. CDR3 in DNA: TGTGCCAGCAGCTTAGCAGGGACTAGCAGTTACGAGCAGTACTTC.

The rearrangement joins TRBV28 to TRBJ2-7; D ambiguous. Trimming cost V 4 bases and J 2 bases, with 9 bases left between them. This CDR3 is built from 13 residues. CDR1 MDHEN and CDR2 SYDVKM come from the germline V gene. The CDR3 DNA sequence: TGTGCCAGCAGTTCAGGAACCCCCTACGAGCAGTACTTC. Encoded protein: CASSSGTPYEQYF.

The chain uses TRBV7-8 and TRBJ1-1; TRBD1 matches at 7 bases. From germline, CDR1 is SGHVS and CDR2 FQNEAQ. V trimming: 3 bases; J trimming: 5 bases; junction bases outside the gene matches: 6. The CDR3 spans 14 residues. The CDR3 DNA sequence: TGTGCCAGCAGCTTTCTTGCACAGGGGACTGAAGCTTTCTTT. As protein: CASSFLAQGTEAFF.

The chain recombines TRBV15 with TRBJ2-1, with D possibly being TRBD1 (6 bases). The CDR3 has 15 amino acids. Per germline, CDR1 LNHNV and CDR2 YYDKDF (reference sequence). The V and J ends lost 6 bases and 4 bases respectively, with 16 bases between them. In DNA form, the CDR3 reads TGTGCCACCAGATCGGGACACTTAAATTACAATGAGCAGTTCTTC. Translating it yields CATRSGHLNYNEQFF.

The rearrangement joins TRBV7-2 to TRBJ1-2; no firm D call. Germline CDR1 reads SGHTA; CDR2 reads FQGNSA. The V gene lost 2 bases and the J gene lost 8 bases, with 12 bases spanning the gap. The length of the CDR3 is 13 residues. The CDR3 bases are TGTGCCAGCAGCTTAACTAGGGCAGACGGCTACACCTTC. It translates to CASSLTRADGYTF.

The V gene is TRBV7-2, the J gene TRBJ1-1; D is unresolved. Germline-derived CDR1 and CDR2 are SGHTA and FQGNSA. Trimming cost V 4 bases and J 5 bases, with 17 bases left between them. The length of the CDR3 is 15 residues. The CDR3 DNA sequence: TGTGCCAGCAGCTACCCCTCTGTGCTCGGGACTGAAGCTTTCTTT. This translates into CASSYPSVLGTEAFF.

This clone was seen a single time. The same CDR3 also results from other DNA sequences found in this sample. This chain uses TRBV11-2 with TRBJ2-1; D is unclear. Germline lookup yields CDR1 SGHAT and CDR2 FQNNGV. V shed 0 bases and J shed 4 bases, with 4 bases lying between them. The CDR3 is 13 amino acids. Here the CDR3 DNA reads TGTGCCAGCAGCTTAGAGGCTTACAATGAGCAGTTCTTC. It translates to CASSLEAYNEQFF.

The chain carries TRBV7-9 and TRBJ1-6; TRBD1 matches at 7 bases. This CDR3 spans 17 amino acids. CDR1 and CDR2 from the germline V gene are SEHNR and FQNEAQ (reference sequence). Trimming removed 5 bases from V and 5 bases from J; junction bases left unmatched: 12. CDR3 sequence reads: CASSTTQGTAHNSPLHF. The CDR3, as DNA: TGTGCCAGCAGCACCACCCAAGGGACAGCCCATAATTCACCCCTCCACTTT.

The chain has TRBV7-2 and TRBJ1-6; 9 bases match TRBD1. V lost 6 bases, J lost 8 bases, and 5 bases stayed unmatched. This CDR3 has 14 amino acids. CDR1 and CDR2 from the germline V gene are SGHTA and FQGNSA. The CDR3 loop reads CASRYGTGHSPLHF. In DNA form, the CDR3 reads TGTGCCAGCAGATACGGGACAGGGCATTCACCCCTCCACTTT.

The V call is TRBV28, the J call TRBJ1-5; D is uncertain. Trimming took off 6 bases at V and 7 bases at J, with 10 bases between the two ends. Germline assignment: CDR1 MDHEN and CDR2 SYDVKM. The CDR3 length is 12 residues. The CDR3 reads CASRGGVQPQHF. The CDR3 DNA reads TGTGCCAGCAGGGGAGGAGTGCAGCCCCAGCATTTT.

V usage is TRBV19 and J usage is TRBJ2-1; possibly TRBD2 for D (6 bases). CDR3 length: 17 amino acids. Trimming cost V 2 bases and J 5 bases, with 19 bases left between them. Germline CDR1 and CDR2: LNHDA and SQIVND (reference sequence). CDR3 in DNA: TGTGCCAGTAGTATATTTTATAGCGGTCTAGAAAACAATGAGCAGTTCTTC. It encodes CASSIFYSGLENNEQFF. Variable domain in full (rest from reference TRBV19 and TRBJ2-1): DGGITQSPKYLFRKEGQNVTLSCEQNLNHDAMYWYRQDPGQGLRLIYYSQIVNDFQKGDIAEGYSVSREKKESFPLTVTSAQKNPTAFYLCASSIFYSGLENNEQFFGPGTRLTVL.

This rearrangement joins TRBV18 to TRBJ1-1; TRBD1 is a possible D gene (5 bases). Germline values: CDR1 KGHSH, CDR2 LQKENI. CDR3 length equals 14 residues. V lost 4 bases and J 0 bases, leaving 9 bases between the germline ends. The CDR3 DNA reads TGTGCCAGCTCACGGGGCGGTTTGAACACTGAAGCTTTCTTT. Amino acids: CASSRGGLNTEAFF.

The chain has TRBV6-2 or TRBV6-3 and TRBJ1-4; the match to TRBD1 covers 8 bases. Trimming at V came to 6 bases and at J to 8 bases, leaving 11 bases not matched to a gene. The germline gives CDR1 MNHEY, CDR2 SVGEGT. The CDR3 covers 15 residues. Written as DNA, the CDR3 is TGTGCCAGCAGCCCCCGGCCCAGGGGGCAGGAAAAACTGTTTTTT. This encodes CASSPRPRGQEKLFF.

The chain employs TRBV15 and TRBJ1-2, with D maybe TRBD1 (6 bases). The germline gives CDR1 LNHNV, CDR2 YYDKDF (reference sequence). V was trimmed by 4 bases and J by 0 bases, leaving 15 bases between them. CDR3 length: 16 amino acids. The CDR3 bases are TGTGCCACCAGCAAGGGGGGGGCGGGAGCTAACTATGGCTACACCTTC. It is translated as CATSKGGAGANYGYTF.

The count of this clone is one. The V and J genes are TRBV28 and TRBJ2-3; TRBD2 is a possible D gene (6 bases). This CDR3 contains 15 residues. CDR1 and CDR2 from the germline V gene are MDHEN and SYDVKM. V was trimmed by 6 bases and J by 0 bases, leaving 13 bases between them. The CDR3 region has the DNA TGTGCCAGCAGCCTGGACCTAGCGAGCACAGATACGCAGTATTTT. Residues: CASSLDLASTDTQYF. Full variable domain (remainder filled in from reference TRBV28 and TRBJ2-3): DVKVTQSSRYLVKRTGEKVFLECVQDMDHENMFWYRQDPGLGLRLIYFSYDVKMKEKGDIPEGYSVSREKKERFSLILESASTNQTSMYLCASSLDLASTDTQYFGPGTRLTVL.

The V call is TRBV18, the J call TRBJ1-6; tentatively, D is TRBD1 (5 bases). Looked up from germline, CDR1 is KGHSH and CDR2 is LQKENI. The CDR3 has 14 residues. V dropped 4 bases and J dropped 7 bases, with 11 bases sitting between them. CDR3 DNA: TGTGCCAGCTCACGAAAGACAGAGAATTCACCCCTCCACTTT. This codes for CASSRKTENSPLHF.

DNA for the CDR3: TGTGCCAGCAGTGACGTGGGCGGGAGGGCCTACAATGAGCAGTTCTTC. Amino acids: CASSDVGGRAYNEQFF. The chain is built from TRBV6-4 and TRBJ2-1; 9 nucleotides agree with TRBD2. CDR3 length: 16 residues. J gave up 2 bases and V 2 bases, and 4 bases lay outside the gene matches. Germline loops: CDR1 MRHNA, CDR2 SNTAGT.

The rearrangement joins TRBV18 to TRBJ2-7; 9 positions match TRBD1. This CDR3 comprises 14 residues. Trimming took 1 base from V and 5 from J; bases not matched to a gene: 3. Germline V lookup: CDR1 KGHSH, CDR2 LQKENI. As DNA, the CDR3 is TGTGCCAGCTCACCACTACAGGGGGCCAACGAGCAGTACTTC. Translation gives CASSPLQGANEQYF.

The chain employs TRBV6-4 and TRBJ1-6, with TRBD1 as a possible D gene (5 bases). Deletions cut 6 bases from V and 6 bases from J, with 18 bases between. This CDR3 has 16 amino acids. The germline V gene encodes CDR1 MRHNA and CDR2 SNTAGT. In nucleotides, the CDR3 is TGTGCCAGCAGCGCGGTCCCGGCCGGGGGTAATTCACCCCTCCACTTT. Translated, it gives CASSAVPAGGNSPLHF.

This chain links TRBV6-5 with TRBJ1-1, with a possible D match to TRBD1 (6 bases). The germline V and J ends were trimmed by 2 bases and 6 bases, with 13 bases remaining between them. Germline V CDR1 and CDR2: MNHEY, SVGAGI. The CDR3 runs 14 residues. CDR3 residues: CASSYIRGGSEAFF. The CDR3 DNA reads as TGTGCCAGCAGTTACATTAGGGGGGGTTCTGAAGCTTTCTTT.

The chain joins TRBV29-1 to TRBJ2-3; 8 nucleotides line up with TRBD2. Germline CDR1 SQVTM, CDR2 ANQGSEA. The trim removed 7 bases at V and 1 base at J, leaving 7 bases unmatched. The CDR3 is made up of 14 amino acids. CDR3: CSGAGGRGTDTQYF. DNA of the CDR3: TGCAGCGGGGCGGGGGGCAGAGGCACAGATACGCAGTATTTT.

The V and J genes are TRBV6-5 and TRBJ1-2; D is possibly TRBD1 (6 bases). Looked up from germline, CDR1 is MNHEY and CDR2 is SVGAGI. Trimming pared 7 bases from V and 7 bases from J, leaving 19 bases between. The CDR3 sequence is 14 residues long. This CDR3 is CASTGAGELGGYTF. Here the CDR3 DNA reads TGTGCCAGCACTGGGGCAGGGGAGCTGGGTGGCTACACCTTC.

This clone was seen repeatedly, ten times or more. The rearrangement joins TRBV27 to TRBJ1-5; 11 nucleotides agree with TRBD1. The CDR3 totals 13 residues. Per germline, CDR1 MNHEY and CDR2 SMNVEV (reference sequence). V dropped 6 bases and J dropped 7; count of bases not matched to a gene: 2. The CDR3 region has the DNA TGTGCCAGCAGGGGACAGGGGGTCCAGCCCCAGCATTTT. Amino acid sequence: CASRGQGVQPQHF.

This clone was found once. V and J are TRBV9 and TRBJ1-2; 8 bases are a match to TRBD1. Germline V lookup: CDR1 SGDLS, CDR2 YYNGEE. The V gene end was trimmed by 4 bases and the J gene end by 3 bases; junction bases not matched to a gene: 2. This CDR3 spans 13 amino acids. CDR3 in amino acids: CASSPDRDYGYTF. The CDR3 coding sequence is TGTGCCAGCAGCCCGGACAGGGACTATGGCTACACCTTC.

The chain joins TRBV3-1 (or the pseudogene TRBV3-2) to TRBJ2-1, with a weak D call TRBD2 (5 bases). Looked up from germline, CDR1 is LGHDT and CDR2 is YNNKEL (reference sequence). The CDR3 has 18 residues. V was shortened by 3 bases and J by 2 bases, with 20 bases between the two germline ends. CDR3 bases: TGTGCCAGCAGCCAGGTCTCCGGGCGGGCGACCCCCTACAATGAGCAGTTCTTC. Amino acids: CASSQVSGRATPYNEQFF.